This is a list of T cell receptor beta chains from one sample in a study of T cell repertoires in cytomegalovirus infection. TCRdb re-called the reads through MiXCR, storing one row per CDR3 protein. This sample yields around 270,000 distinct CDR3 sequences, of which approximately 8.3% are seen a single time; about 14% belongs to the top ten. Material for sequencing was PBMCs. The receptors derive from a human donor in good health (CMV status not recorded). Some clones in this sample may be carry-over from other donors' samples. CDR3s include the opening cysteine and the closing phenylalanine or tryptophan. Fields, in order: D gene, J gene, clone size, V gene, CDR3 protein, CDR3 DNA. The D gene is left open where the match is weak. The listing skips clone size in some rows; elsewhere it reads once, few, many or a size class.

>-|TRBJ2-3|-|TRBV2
CASNMRDVTDTQYF
TGTGCCAGCAACATGCGGGATGTCACAGATACGCAGTATTTT
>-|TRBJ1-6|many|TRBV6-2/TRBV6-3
CASQSSNSPLHF
TGTGCCAGCCAGTCGTCGAATTCACCCCTCCACTTT
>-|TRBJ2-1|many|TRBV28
CASSLLNSATVYNEQFF
TGTGCCAGCAGTTTATTGAACTCCGCGACTGTTTACAATGAGCAGTTCTTC
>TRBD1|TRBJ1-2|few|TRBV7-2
CASRGQGASNGYTF
TGTGCCAGCAGGGGACAGGGGGCTTCAAATGGCTACACCTTC
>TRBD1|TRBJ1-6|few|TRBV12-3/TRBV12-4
CASSREGTVDSPLHF
TGTGCCAGCAGCCGAGAGGGGACAGTTGATTCACCCCTCCACTTT
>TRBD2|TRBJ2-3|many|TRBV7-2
CASNPRGGPDTQYF
TGTGCCAGCAACCCCCGGGGGGGGCCAGATACGCAGTATTTT
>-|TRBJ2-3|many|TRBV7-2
CASSPWGATDTQYF
TGTGCCAGCAGCCCCTGGGGTGCTACAGATACGCAGTATTTT
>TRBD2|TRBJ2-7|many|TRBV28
CASSLLDGGGAYEQYF
TGTGCCAGCAGTTTATTGGACGGGGGAGGGGCCTACGAGCAGTACTTC
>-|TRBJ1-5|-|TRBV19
CASSPRRQTRGSNQPQHF
TGTGCCAGTAGTCCCAGGCGGCAGACCCGAGGCAGCAATCAGCCCCAGCATTTT
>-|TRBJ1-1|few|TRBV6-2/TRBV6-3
CASRRGEGLNTEAFF
TGTGCCAGCAGGAGGGGCGAGGGTCTGAACACTGAAGCTTTCTTT
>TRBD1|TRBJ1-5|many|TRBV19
CASRRRTGVYQPQHF
TGTGCCAGTAGAAGAAGGACAGGGGTTTATCAGCCCCAGCATTTT
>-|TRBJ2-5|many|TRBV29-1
CSVVGGQTGHPQYF
TGCAGCGTTGTTGGTGGGCAGACGGGACACCCCCAGTACTTC
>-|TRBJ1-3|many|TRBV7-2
CASSLDYSSGNTIYF
TGTGCCAGCAGCCTCGACTATAGCTCTGGAAACACCATATATTTT
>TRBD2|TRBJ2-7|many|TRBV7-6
CASSPLSGRAVGEQYF
TGTGCCAGCAGCCCCCTTAGCGGGAGGGCCGTGGGCGAGCAGTACTTC
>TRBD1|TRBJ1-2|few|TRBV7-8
CASSLAAGQGYTF
TGTGCCAGCAGCTTAGCCGCGGGACAGGGCTACACCTTC
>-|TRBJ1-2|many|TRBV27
CASSWTSLDGYTF
TGTGCCAGCAGTTGGACTTCTCTGGATGGCTACACCTTC
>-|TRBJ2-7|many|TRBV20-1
CSASSELGSYEQYF
TGCAGTGCCTCATCGGAACTTGGTTCCTACGAGCAGTACTTC
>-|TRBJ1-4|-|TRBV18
CASSPRSSNEKLFF
TGTGCCAGCTCACCTCGGTCGTCTAATGAAAAACTGTTTTTT
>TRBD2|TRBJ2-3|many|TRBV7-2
CASSPQTSGTSTDTQYF
TGTGCCAGCAGCCCCCAGACTAGCGGGACTAGCACAGATACGCAGTATTTT
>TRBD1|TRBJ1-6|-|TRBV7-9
CASSFRDRNNSPLHF
TGTGCCAGCAGCTTCCGGGACAGAAATAATTCACCCCTCCACTTT
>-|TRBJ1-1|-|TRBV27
CASSSQGRTEAFF
TGTGCCAGCAGTTCTCAGGGGAGGACTGAAGCTTTCTTT
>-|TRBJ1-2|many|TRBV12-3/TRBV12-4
CASSSAVPGYTF
TGTGCCAGCAGTTCAGCAGTGCCCGGCTACACCTTC
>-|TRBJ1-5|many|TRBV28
CASSLLDNNQPQHF
TGTGCCAGCAGTTTATTGGACAACAATCAGCCCCAGCATTTT
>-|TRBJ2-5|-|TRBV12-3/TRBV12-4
CASNKKRGEDQETQYF
TGTGCCAGCAATAAGAAGAGGGGGGAGGACCAAGAGACCCAGTACTTC
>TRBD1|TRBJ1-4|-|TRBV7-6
CASSRTGEEGEKLYF
TGTGCCAGCAGCAGGACAGGGGAAGAGGGTGAAAAACTGTATTTT
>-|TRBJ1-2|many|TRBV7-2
CASSRGGDYGYTF
TGTGCCAGCAGCCGGGGGGGGGACTATGGCTACACCTTC
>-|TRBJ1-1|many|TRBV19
CASSISGGYTEAFF
TGTGCCAGTAGTATCTCTGGGGGCTACACTGAAGCTTTCTTT
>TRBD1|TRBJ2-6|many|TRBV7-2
CASDSTGGAGANVLTF
TGTGCCAGCGATTCGACAGGGGGGGCTGGGGCCAACGTCCTGACTTTC
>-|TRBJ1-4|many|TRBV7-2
CASTLGATNEKLFF
TGTGCCAGCACCTTGGGAGCAACTAATGAAAAACTGTTTTTT
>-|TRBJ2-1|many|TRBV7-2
CASSTGLDYNEQFF
TGTGCCAGCAGCACGGGACTCGACTACAATGAGCAGTTCTTC
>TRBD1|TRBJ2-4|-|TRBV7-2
CASSSAGTANIQYF
TGTGCCAGCAGCTCGGCCGGGACAGCAAACATTCAGTACTTC
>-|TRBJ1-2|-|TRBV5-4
CASSSGEGQLYGYTF
TGTGCCAGCAGCTCCGGAGAAGGCCAGCTCTATGGCTACACCTTC
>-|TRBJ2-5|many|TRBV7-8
CASSLAPPAAPGQETQYF
TGTGCCAGCAGCTTAGCGCCCCCCGCAGCGCCTGGCCAAGAGACCCAGTACTTC
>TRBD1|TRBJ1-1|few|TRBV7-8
CASSPLTGAGTEAFF
TGTGCCAGCAGCCCGTTGACAGGGGCCGGCACTGAAGCTTTCTTT
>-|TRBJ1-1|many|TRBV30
CAWSLDTEAFF
TGTGCCTGGAGTCTAGACACTGAAGCTTTCTTT
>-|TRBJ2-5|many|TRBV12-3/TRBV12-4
CASSKVEQETQYF
TGTGCCAGCAGTAAGGTGGAGCAAGAGACCCAGTACTTC
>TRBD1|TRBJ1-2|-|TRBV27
CASRRQGLVYGYTF
TGTGCCAGCAGGCGACAGGGCTTAGTCTATGGCTACACCTTC
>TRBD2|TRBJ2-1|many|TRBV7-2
CASSFSGRGYNEQFF
TGTGCCAGCAGCTTTAGCGGGAGGGGGTACAATGAGCAGTTCTTC
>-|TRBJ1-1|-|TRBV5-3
CASSLGAGEYTFF
TGTGCCAGCAGCTTGGGGGCAGGGGAATATACTTTCTTT
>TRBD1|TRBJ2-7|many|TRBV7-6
CASSTNRGLSGYEQYF
TGTGCCAGCAGTACAAACAGGGGGCTGTCAGGCTACGAGCAGTACTTC
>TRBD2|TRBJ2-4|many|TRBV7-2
CASSPLAGGTIRIAKNIQYF
TGTGCCAGCAGCCCATTAGCGGGAGGAACTATTCGTATAGCCAAAAACATTCAGTACTTC
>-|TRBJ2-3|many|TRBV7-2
CASDSETYDTQYF
TGTGCCAGCGACTCGGAGACGTACGATACGCAGTATTTT
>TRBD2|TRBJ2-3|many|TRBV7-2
CASSRSAGGLTDTQYF
TGTGCCAGCAGTCGTTCCGCGGGGGGGCTTACAGATACGCAGTATTTT
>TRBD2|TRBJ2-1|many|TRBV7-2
CASSAQPGLAGSEQFF
TGTGCCAGCAGCGCGCAACCGGGACTAGCGGGATCTGAGCAGTTCTTC
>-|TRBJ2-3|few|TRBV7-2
CASLAGGADTQYF
TGTGCCAGCCTGGCTGGGGGCGCAGATACGCAGTATTTT
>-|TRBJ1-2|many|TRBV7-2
CASSLVRVGDYGYTF
TGTGCCAGCAGCTTAGTAAGGGTTGGGGACTATGGCTACACCTTC